This T cell receptor (beta chain) was captured by sequencing in a study of shared clonotypes between healthy human individuals. Study summary: With ages of 18 to 49, the donors were a couple of women and a few men.

Germline CDR1 and CDR2: MDHEN and SYDVKM. V was shortened by 5 bases and J by 1 base, with 10 bases between the two germline ends. CDR3 size: 14 residues. CD45RA+ naive and CD45RA-negative memory subsets were separated from CD4+ cells. For this clone: Other nucleotide sequences from this sample produce the same CDR3.

Here immunoSEQ multiplex PCR was the method, and the copy in TCRdb shows in-frame clones only, minus some. Of 600,000 to 700,000 clones detected, 73% appear once; the ten largest clones hold around 2%. The TCR originated in a woman aged 25-40 years in good health. V gene TRBV28 combines with J gene TRBJ2-3, with D perhaps given as TRBD1 or TRBD2 (5 bases each). The source material was memory CD4+ T cells sorted from blood. Subset given: CD45RA-negative fraction. CDR3 residues: CASSLRGGTDTQYF. The CDR3 nucleotides read TGTGCCAGCAGTCTCCGAGGGGGCACAGATACGCAGTATTTT.